This TCR beta chain was sequenced during a study of T cell changes during pregnancy in multiple sclerosis (dated by TCRdb to the late 2010s). A note on the overall study: Changes in the T cell repertoire over the course of pregnancy were examined in this study in women with multiple sclerosis.

The trim is 6 bases for V and 1 base for J, with a gap of 23 bases between the germline ends. From a lookup of the germline V gene (reference sequence), CDR1 and CDR2 are MNHEY and SMNVEV. The CDR3 numbers 18 residues from cysteine through phenylalanine. Here the CDR3 DNA is all that survives: 54 bases in frame from base 1. The library came from the immunoSEQ multiplex PCR assay. As stored in TCRdb, this immuneACCESS dataset retains in-frame rearrangements with V and J assigned. A fraction of the clones does not appear; measured against another copy, unresolved V genes explain less than half of the discrepancy, and the remainder lacks a known reason. The sample data list tens of thousands of clones, and about nine tenths of these were observed just once. The ten largest account for 6% to 9% of the sample. This clone came up a few times. Its recognized antigen is unknown. No qualities accompany the bases; no much larger clone lies one base away.

The sample was CD8+ T cells from peripheral blood mononuclear cells, taken before pregnancy. The rearranged segments are TRBV27 and TRBJ2-3; matching of 5 bases hints at TRBD2 as the D gene. The source is a female donor with multiple sclerosis, enrolled in a pregnancy study. The CDR3 loop reads CASSPEAATSLGTDTQYF. The bases are TGTGCCAGCAGCCCGGAAGCGGCAACCTCCTTAGGCACAGATACGCAGTATTTT.